This T cell receptor (beta chain) stems from a study of T cell repertoires in cytomegalovirus infection. Looking at the study overall: Both a matching HLA type and CMV infection were indicated by public TCR beta signatures. General study results and limits: Dominating the ex vivo response were TCR beta clonotypes that were CMV-specific and HLA-C-restricted. Cumulated frequencies of public TCR beta families served to identify carriers of CMV plus the relevant HLA.

TCRdb called the reads again in MiXCR, with one record for every CDR3 protein. The sample records about 400,000 distinct CDR3 sequences, 15% to 20% being singletons. This clonotype has at least ten counts. No antigen is known for it. This sequence originates from a human donor in good health (CMV status not recorded). Some clones in this sample may be carry-over from other donors' samples. Sequencing used PBMCs.

The CDR3 sequence is CASGLGSPIPYNEQFF. CDR3 sequence (DNA): TGTGCTAGTGGTTTGGGTTCTCCTATCCCTTACAATGAGCAGTTCTTC. The chain couples TRBV12-5 to TRBJ2-1; D is unclear. The V gene's germline CDR1 is LGHNT and CDR2 FRNRAP. CDR3 length: 16 residues. V lost 1 base to trimming and J lost 4 bases, with 14 bases between them.